The clone carrying this TCR beta chain was counted many times. What it binds is not known. Equal genomic DNA amounts from CVID and control samples were sequenced. Generated by immunoSEQ multiplex PCR, the TCRdb table keeps only in-frame clones and is missing some. Listed here are around 47,000 clones without any singletons, the top ten holding approximately 0.68%. This sample is part of a study of T cell clonality in common variable immunodeficiency. Whole-study findings and limits: CVID subjects shared fewer TCRbeta clones than healthy controls did. Patient heterogeneity in the CVID cohort limited correlations between repertoire features and clinical complications.

Sequences were obtained from peripheral blood mononuclear cells. The TCR comes from a person between 18 and 70 years old in good health.

CDR3 DNA (partial): TGTGCCACCGCATCGACAGGGGAGTACGAG. The encoded protein is CATASTGEYE. The full CDR3 reads CATASTGEYEQYF. J is TRBJ2-7 and V is TRBV27; 8 bases agree with TRBD1. Read sequence stops 3 residues before the CDR3 end, and the germline J gene provides the missing end. The length of the CDR3 is 13 residues. The germline V gene has CDR1 MNHEY and CDR2 SMNVEV (reference sequence). V lost 10 bases, J lost 4 bases, and 9 bases stayed unmatched.